Listed below are T cell receptor beta chains from one sample, sequenced in a study of CD8+ T cells in alopecia areata. The method was immunoSEQ multiplex PCR; TCRdb's version includes in-frame clones alone and lacks a portion of them. The table shows 180,000 or so clones, with less than 75% occurring only once. The source was CD8+ T cells sorted from blood, collected at week 0. Receptors were obtained from a human donor with alopecia areata. CDR3s include the opening cysteine and the closing phenylalanine or tryptophan. D genes are given only for firm matches. Clone size is shown for a subset of rows, as once, few, many or a class of expanded clone.

abundance | j_gene | d_gene | v_gene | len | CDR3nt | CDR3aa
- | TRBJ1-2 | TRBD1 | TRBV30 | 17 | TGTGCCTGGAGGATGACAGGGGGTGGCATTCGGGACTATGGCTACACCTTC | CAWRMTGGGIRDYGYTF
- | TRBJ2-7 | - | TRBV6-5 | 13 | TGTGCCAGCAGTTACGGACTAACCTACGAGCAGTACTTC | CASSYGLTYEQYF
- | TRBJ1-1 | - | TRBV7-9 | 16 | TGTGCCAGCAGCTTACTTAGTGGACATAGGAACACTGAAGCTTTCTTT | CASSLLSGHRNTEAFF
few | TRBJ2-7 | TRBD2 | TRBV4-1 | 15 | TGCGCCAGCAGCCAAGTGGGCGGGGGGGCCTACGAGCAGTACTTC | CASSQVGGGAYEQYF
- | TRBJ2-7 | TRBD1 | TRBV5-6 | 15 | TGTGCCAGCAGCCTTGGATGGACAGGGGGCAACGAGCAGTACTTC | CASSLGWTGGNEQYF
- | TRBJ1-2 | - | TRBV7-2 | 12 | TGTGCCAGCAGCTTAGGCGGGGAGGGCTACACCTTC | CASSLGGEGYTF
- | TRBJ1-4 | TRBD1 | TRBV23-1 | 17 | TGCGCCAGCAGTCCGGCCAGGGGGGTGACTGGTAATGAAAAACTGTTTTTT | CASSPARGVTGNEKLFF
- | TRBJ1-5 | - | TRBV29-1 | 13 | TGCAGCGTTGCTATGGGGAGGGCCCAGCCCCAGCATTTT | CSVAMGRAQPQHF
- | TRBJ1-2 | - | TRBV30 | 19 | TGTGCCTGGAGCGGGTCCCGCCCGGTGGGGAGCTCGAGGGACTATGGCTACACCTTC | CAWSGSRPVGSSRDYGYTF
once | TRBJ1-2 | - | TRBV29-1 | 12 | TGCAGCGTTAAGCAGGGTTCTGGGGGCTACACCTTC | CSVKQGSGGYTF
- | TRBJ2-5 | - | TRBV25-1 | 14 | TGTGCCAGCAGTGAAGTGGGGGGCGTACAGACCCAGTACTTC | CASSEVGGVQTQYF
- | TRBJ2-1 | - | TRBV20-1 | 11 | TGCAGTGCTCCTCTGACGGGTGAGCAGTTCTTC | CSAPLTGEQFF
- | TRBJ1-2 | - | TRBV19 | 15 | TGTGCCAGTAGTTGGGCCGGGGAGTCTAACTATGGCTACACCTTC | CASSWAGESNYGYTF
- | TRBJ2-2 | - | TRBV10-2 | 15 | TGCGCCAGCAGAACCGGGACATCGAACACCGGGGAGCTGTTTTTT | CASRTGTSNTGELFF
- | TRBJ2-2 | - | TRBV7-9 | 14 | TGTGCCAGCAGCTTTTTCCCGAACACCGGGGAGCTGTTTTTT | CASSFFPNTGELFF
- | TRBJ1-5 | - | TRBV7-9 | 13 | TGTGCCAGCAGCCAGACTCGGAATCAGCCCCAGCATTTT | CASSQTRNQPQHF
- | TRBJ2-5 | - | TRBV29-1 | 10 | TGCAGCGTAACACGGGAGACCCAGTACTTC | CSVTRETQYF
- | TRBJ1-6 | - | TRBV13 | 13 | TGTGCCAGCAGCTTAGGGGCCAGGCCCTCCCTCCACTTT | CASSLGARPSLHF
- | TRBJ2-7 | - | TRBV19 | 13 | TGTGCCAGTAGCCAGCTACCCTCCTACGAGCAGTACTTC | CASSQLPSYEQYF
- | TRBJ2-3 | - | TRBV9 | 17 | TGTGCCAGCAGCCCCATCGGAGGGGATTCTAGCACAGATACGCAGTATTTT | CASSPIGGDSSTDTQYF
- | TRBJ2-1 | - | TRBV5-6 | 12 | TGTGCCAGCAGCTTGGGAGAACCAGCCGTGTTCTTC | CASSLGEPAVFF
- | TRBJ1-1 | TRBD1 | TRBV30 | 14 | TGTGCCTGGAGTTTGGGACAGCTGAACACTGAAGCTTTCTTT | CAWSLGQLNTEAFF
few | TRBJ1-1 | - | TRBV5-1 | 11 | TGCGCCAGCAGCTTTGGACAAGAAGCTTTCTTT | CASSFGQEAFF
- | TRBJ1-6 | - | TRBV6-1 | 15 | TGTGCCAGCAGCCCTCTCCAGCCGGGGCAATCACCCCTCCACTTT | CASSPLQPGQSPLHF
- | TRBJ2-1 | - | TRBV5-6 | 15 | TGTGCCAGCAGCTTGGGAGGGGGGCCAGGTGATGAGCAGTTCTTC | CASSLGGGPGDEQFF
- | TRBJ1-5 | - | TRBV29-1 | 14 | TGCAGCGTTTCGACGCTAGAGAGCAATCAGCCCCAGCATTTT | CSVSTLESNQPQHF
once | TRBJ2-2 | TRBD2 | TRBV7-8 | 15 | TGTGCCAGCAGCCCGAGCGGGGGGGCCGCCGGGGAGCTGTTTTTT | CASSPSGGAAGELFF
- | TRBJ1-1 | - | TRBV7-9 | 15 | TGTGCCAGCAGCTTAGGTGACCTCAGGAACACTGAAGCTTTCTTT | CASSLGDLRNTEAFF
- | TRBJ2-1 | - | TRBV9 | 12 | TGTGCCAGCAGCGTAGCTCTTGATGAGCAGTTCTTC | CASSVALDEQFF
- | TRBJ1-2 | TRBD1 | TRBV5-6 | 14 | TGTGCCAGCAGTCCAGAAGGGACAGGGAATGGCTACACCTTC | CASSPEGTGNGYTF
- | TRBJ2-5 | - | TRBV18 | 14 | TGTGCCAGCTCACCACCGTTGGCCGGTGAGACCCAGTACTTC | CASSPPLAGETQYF
- | TRBJ1-5 | - | TRBV15 | 17 | TGTGCCACCAGCAGAGGAGTACGGGACGGTAGCAATCAGCCCCAGCATTTT | CATSRGVRDGSNQPQHF
- | TRBJ1-4 | - | TRBV25-1 | 12 | TGTGCCAGCAGTGAGATGGGTGAAAAACTGTTTTTT | CASSEMGEKLFF
- | TRBJ1-1 | - | TRBV5-1 | 15 | TGCGCCAGCAGCCCGAAAAACAGGGAGGACACTGAAGCTTTCTTT | CASSPKNREDTEAFF
- | TRBJ1-1 | - | TRBV4-1 | 14 | TGCGCCAGCAGCCTAGTCGACGGTGGTGCTGAAGCTTTCTTT | CASSLVDGGAEAFF
- | TRBJ2-1 | - | TRBV29-1 | 11 | TGCAGCTTATCCTTCGGGAATGAGCAGTTCTTC | CSLSFGNEQFF
few | TRBJ2-2 | - | TRBV13 | 13 | TGTGCCAGCAGCCCGGACGCCGCCGGGGAGCTGTTTTTT | CASSPDAAGELFF
few | TRBJ2-3 | TRBD2 | TRBV4-1 | 17 | TGCGCCAGCAGCCAAGTGCTAGCGGGGGTGGGGACAGATACGCAGTATTTT | CASSQVLAGVGTDTQYF
- | TRBJ2-1 | - | TRBV7-9 | 15 | TGTGCCAGCAGCCGACGGGACATATCCTACAATGAGCAGTTCTTC | CASSRRDISYNEQFF
- | TRBJ2-1 | - | TRBV5-6 | 14 | TGTGCCACAAGTAACGGCGCCTTCTACAATGAGCAGTTCTTC | CATSNGAFYNEQFF
- | TRBJ2-7 | - | TRBV7-8 | 18 | TGTGCCAGCAGCTTAGAAATGTCTGTACGAGGGCCCAACTACGAGCAGTACTTC | CASSLEMSVRGPNYEQYF
- | TRBJ2-7 | - | TRBV27 | 14 | TGTGCCAGCAGTTTGGGCGGAATGTCCTACGAGCAGTACTTC | CASSLGGMSYEQYF
- | TRBJ2-7 | TRBD2 | TRBV15 | 15 | TGTGCCACCAGCAGAGTGGCTAGCGGGGACTACGAGCAGTACTTC | CATSRVASGDYEQYF
- | TRBJ2-7 | - | TRBV29-1 | 13 | TGCAGCGTTGTGTCGGGCGCGGGGTACGAGCAGTACTTC | CSVVSGAGYEQYF
- | TRBJ1-5 | - | TRBV13 | 15 | TGTGCCAGCAGCTTAGGCCTTGGGGGATATCAGCCCCAGCATTTT | CASSLGLGGYQPQHF
- | TRBJ2-1 | - | TRBV7-9 | 14 | TGTGCCAGCAGCTTAGCAGGGGACTACAATGAGCAGTTCTTC | CASSLAGDYNEQFF
- | TRBJ2-7 | - | TRBV5-1 | 11 | TGCGCCAGCAGCTTTGGCTACGAGCAGTACTTC | CASSFGYEQYF
- | TRBJ1-1 | - | TRBV30 | 12 | TGTGCCTGGAGTGTAGTGTTCACTGAAGCTTTCTTT | CAWSVVFTEAFF
- | TRBJ2-7 | TRBD2 | TRBV12-5 | 12 | TGTGCTAGTGCTGCGGGGGCCTACGAGCAGTACTTC | CASAAGAYEQYF
few | TRBJ2-7 | - | TRBV10-2 | 13 | TGCGCCAGCAGTGTTCTAGGCTCCTACGAGCAGTACTTC | CASSVLGSYEQYF
- | TRBJ2-1 | - | TRBV5-6 | 12 | TGTGCCAGCAGCTTGGTTGGCAGGGGGCAGTTCTTC | CASSLVGRGQFF
- | TRBJ2-1 | - | TRBV5-1 | 11 | TGCGCCAGCAGGGCGGACTATGAGCAGTTCTTC | CASRADYEQFF
- | TRBJ2-5 | - | TRBV5-1 | 15 | TGCGCCAGCAGCCGAGGACAGAGTGTTCAAGAGACCCAGTACTTC | CASSRGQSVQETQYF